This passage covers 25 T cell receptor beta chains from one sample sequenced in a study of cytomegalovirus exposure and HLA in healthy donors. Profiled with immunoSEQ multiplex PCR; TCRdb holds only in-frame clones, not every one. Among about 200,000 clones listed, 80% to 85% were seen once. Sequencing was done on a sample of PBMCs. These receptors all stem from a woman aged 25 to 45 in good health and CMV-seronegative.

This clone was recorded a few times. This chain joins TRBV27 and TRBJ2-7; 15 bases map to TRBD2. Germline lookup yields CDR1 MNHEY and CDR2 SMNVEV (reference sequence). The CDR3 extends over 17 amino acids. The V segment lost 3 bases and the J segment 0 bases; nucleotides outside the gene matches: 3. Written as DNA, the CDR3 is TGTGCCAGCAGTTTTGGACTAGCGGGAGGGCTCTCCTACGAGCAGTACTTC. Translating gives CASSFGLAGGLSYEQYF.

The V and J genes are TRBV7-8 and TRBJ2-1; 9 bases align to TRBD2. Per the germline V gene, CDR1 is SGHVS and CDR2 is FQNEAQ. V lost 2 bases and J lost 7; bases outside the gene matches: 15. The CDR3 covers 18 residues. CDR3: CASSLPRGGSGSDNEQFF. In DNA form, the CDR3 reads TGTGCCAGCAGCTTACCGCGGGGGGGTAGCGGGAGTGATAATGAGCAGTTCTTC.

This chain connects TRBV2 to TRBJ2-1; D is perhaps TRBD2 (6 bases). CDR3 length: 14 amino acids. V lost 8 bases to trimming and J lost 5 bases, with 16 bases between them. Germline values: CDR1 SNHLY, CDR2 FYNNEI. The CDR3 sequence: CASGSSARNNEQFF. In DNA form, the CDR3 reads TGTGCCAGCGGATCTAGCGCCCGCAACAATGAGCAGTTCTTC.

This sequence joins TRBV27 and TRBJ2-7, with D possibly matching TRBD1 (6 bases). There are 14 residues in the CDR3. The ends were cut back, 5 bases at V and 3 bases at J, with 14 bases in the middle. CDR1 and CDR2 (germline): MNHEY, SMNVEV (reference sequence). The CDR3 protein is CASSLRTADYEQYF. The DNA for the CDR3 is TGTGCCAGCAGTCTTAGGACAGCGGACTACGAGCAGTACTTC.

As concerns this clone: Other DNA variants within this sample encode the same CDR3. For the CDR3, the DNA is TGCGCCAGCAGCCTCGCGACAGGGGGCGGTGGCTACACCTTC. Translated: CASSLATGGGGYTF. The chain combines TRBV5-1 with TRBJ1-2, with 10 bases matching TRBD1. After removal of 4 bases from V and 7 bases from J, the junction contained 7 bases not matched to a gene. The CDR3 totals 14 residues. Germline loops: CDR1 SGHRS, CDR2 YFSETQ.

The rearrangement joins TRBV6-5 to TRBJ2-1; TRBD2 matches 7 bases. Germline lookup yields CDR1 MNHEY and CDR2 SVGAGI. J lost 6 bases, V lost 2 bases, and 7 bases had no gene match. The CDR3 spans 15 residues. The CDR3 DNA reads TGTGCCAGCAGTTACCGCCAGACGGGGGGCAATGAGCAGTTCTTC. Encoded protein: CASSYRQTGGNEQFF.

The chain carries TRBV9 and TRBJ2-3, with D perhaps TRBD2 (5 bases). V lost 3 bases to trimming and J lost 5 bases, with 19 bases between them. The CDR3 has 16 residues. Germline V gene lookup returns CDR1 SGDLS and CDR2 YYNGEE. This CDR3 reads CASSAPLGDPVDTQYF. As DNA, the CDR3 is TGTGCCAGCAGCGCCCCCCTCGGGGATCCGGTAGATACGCAGTATTTT.

The V call is TRBV5-1, the J call TRBJ2-2, with a possible D match to TRBD1 (5 bases). Trimming left V 2 bases short and J 3 bases short, with 5 bases between. The CDR3 has 13 amino acids. Germline loops: CDR1 SGHRS, CDR2 YFSETQ. The CDR3 DNA follows: TGCGCCAGCAGCTTAGGGGACACCGGGGAGCTGTTTTTT. Its protein product is CASSLGDTGELFF.

The J gene is TRBJ1-1, the V gene TRBV5-4, with TRBD1 matching over 7 bases. The junction had 10 bases not matched to a gene; V was cut back by 6 bases and J by 5 bases. Germline CDR1 reads SGHNT; CDR2 reads YYREEE (reference sequence). The length of the CDR3 is 14 residues. CDR3 residues: CASKTRQGVTEAFF. CDR3 nucleotide sequence: TGTGCCAGCAAAACAAGACAGGGTGTTACTGAAGCTTTCTTT.

In its sample, this clone was seen once. The chain has TRBV5-4 and TRBJ2-5; a possible D gene is TRBD2 (6 bases). Trimming pared 3 bases from V and 2 bases from J, leaving 17 bases between. The CDR3 is made up of 16 amino acids. The germline gives CDR1 SGHNT, CDR2 YYREEE (reference sequence). CDR3 sequence (DNA): TGTGCCAGCAGCTCCGGGGGTCTCCCAAAACAAGAGACCCAGTACTTC. It yields the protein CASSSGGLPKQETQYF.

This clone was recorded a few times. The rearrangement joins TRBV30 to TRBJ2-5; no clear D gene. The CDR3 consists of 13 residues. Germline CDR1 is GTSNPN and CDR2 is SVGIG (reference sequence). V lost 3 bases, J lost 7 bases, and 15 bases lay in between. The CDR3 is CAWRPTGPGTQYF. For the CDR3, the DNA is TGTGCCTGGAGACCAACTGGGCCAGGGACCCAGTACTTC.

The chain links TRBV2 to TRBJ2-1; 11 bases map to TRBD2. J gave up 9 bases and V 4 bases, and 8 bases lay outside the gene matches. The germline V gene encodes CDR1 SNHLY and CDR2 FYNNEI. The CDR3 sequence is 15 residues long. The CDR3 sequence is CASSGHSGGAGEQFF. DNA for the CDR3: TGTGCCAGCAGTGGCCATAGCGGGGGGGCGGGTGAGCAGTTCTTC.

This clone was detected only once. The gene calls are TRBV6-1 and TRBJ1-1; D not certain. Trimming took 6 bases from V and 8 from J, leaving 10 bases between them. Germline CDR1 MNHNS, CDR2 SASEGT. This CDR3 contains 11 residues. DNA of the CDR3: TGTGCCAGCAGACCCTATCTCGAAGCTTTCTTT. This codes for CASRPYLEAFF.

The J gene is TRBJ1-1, the V gene TRBV6-6; D unclear. This CDR3 has 13 amino acids. The V end was cut by 7 bases, the J end by 4 bases, with 13 bases between. Germline V gene lookup returns CDR1 MNHNY and CDR2 SVGAGI (reference sequence). The CDR3 nucleotides read TGTGCCAGCACCCTTCTTGAGGGCACTGAAGCTTTCTTT. This encodes CASTLLEGTEAFF.

The V call is TRBV6-5, the J call TRBJ1-5; no clear D gene. Between the trimmed V and J ends, which lost 8 bases and 1 base, there was a span of 6 bases. This CDR3 is built from 12 residues. Germline V gene sequence: CDR1 MNHEY, CDR2 SVGAGI. CDR3 DNA: TGTGCCAGCGGGCTCAGCAATCAGCCCCAGCATTTT. This translates into CASGLSNQPQHF.

The chain recombines TRBV18 with TRBJ2-5; D may be TRBD2 (5 bases). From germline, CDR1 is KGHSH and CDR2 LQKENI. V lost 0 bases and J 5 bases, leaving 10 bases between the germline ends. The CDR3 loop spans 14 amino acids. The CDR3 DNA reads TGTGCCAGCTCACCACCGGACGGGAAGGAGACCCAGTACTTC. This encodes CASSPPDGKETQYF.

The chain links TRBV28 to TRBJ1-1; a weak D match, TRBD1 (5 bases). Trimming stripped 2 bases from V and 2 bases from J, with 9 bases between. Germline V lookup: CDR1 MDHEN, CDR2 SYDVKM. The CDR3 loop spans 14 amino acids. This CDR3 is CASSLGHLNTEAFF. As DNA, the CDR3 is TGTGCCAGCAGTTTAGGACACTTAAACACTGAAGCTTTCTTT.

The chain uses TRBV11-2 and TRBJ1-4, with 7 bases fitting TRBD1. V trimming: 5 bases; J trimming: 5 bases; junction bases outside the gene matches: 11. This CDR3 region has 16 residues. CDR1 SGHAT and CDR2 FQNNGV come from the germline V gene. This chain's CDR3 is CASSLHVRGDNEKLFF. As DNA, the CDR3 is TGTGCCAGCAGCCTCCACGTCAGGGGGGACAATGAAAAACTGTTTTTT.

The chain links TRBV7-3 to TRBJ1-6, with D possibly TRBD1 on 6 matching bases. Germline V gene lookup returns CDR1 SGHTA and CDR2 FQGTGA. The CDR3 is 18 residues long. Trimming cost V 10 bases and J 2 bases, with 24 bases left between them. CDR3 sequence (DNA): TGTGCCACCTTACTTTGGGGCAGGGGAGCTCCCTATAATTCACCCCTCCACTTT. It yields the protein CATLLWGRGAPYNSPLHF.

The chain combines TRBV6-5 with TRBJ2-5, with 8 positions matching TRBD2. Germline CDR1 and CDR2: MNHEY and SVGAGI. The CDR3 spans 13 residues. After removal of 4 bases from V and 6 bases from J, the junction contained 4 bases not matched to a gene. The CDR3 DNA reads as TGTGCCAGCAGTTTCCCGGGAGGGAAGACCCAGTACTTC. The encoded protein is CASSFPGGKTQYF.

The chain recombines TRBV2 with TRBJ2-7, with D unclear. The germline V gene encodes CDR1 SNHLY and CDR2 FYNNEI. The germline V and J ends were trimmed by 4 bases and 7 bases, with 20 bases remaining between them. The CDR3 loop spans 15 amino acids. In DNA, the CDR3 is TGTGCCAGCAGTGCCCCCTCCTGGATGACCGGGGAGCAGTACTTC. Encoded protein: CASSAPSWMTGEQYF.

The CDR3 DNA sequence: TGTGCCAGCAGTTACTCGAATTCACAGGTCTACCCCGAACCGAACACTGAAGCTTTCTTT. Protein sequence: CASSYSNSQVYPEPNTEAFF. This chain joins TRBV6-7 and TRBJ1-1, with D perhaps TRBD1 (5 bases). TRBV6-7 is an ORF, with its function uncertain. The CDR3 consists of 20 residues. Trimming stripped 0 bases from V and 1 base from J, with 24 bases between.

The chain carries TRBV9 and TRBJ2-5; TRBD1 is a possible D gene (5 bases). The CDR3 has 15 amino acids. Germline CDR1 SGDLS, CDR2 YYNGEE. Trimming cost V 2 bases and J 2 bases, with 13 bases left between them. The CDR3 DNA reads as TGTGCCAGCAGCGTGGCCCCGACAGCTCAAGAGACCCAGTACTTC. The encoded protein is CASSVAPTAQETQYF.

The genes are TRBV19 and TRBJ1-5; no firm D call. Germline values: CDR1 LNHDA, CDR2 SQIVND (reference sequence). The CDR3 sequence is 13 residues long. Trimming took 3 bases from V and 4 from J, leaving 7 bases between them. CDR3 nucleotides: TGTGCCAGTAGTATGGGCCAAAATCAGCCCCAGCATTTT. As protein: CASSMGQNQPQHF. The full variable domain, with the rest looked up from reference TRBV19 and TRBJ1-5, is DGGITQSPKYLFRKEGQNVTLSCEQNLNHDAMYWYRQDPGQGLRLIYYSQIVNDFQKGDIAEGYSVSREKKESFPLTVTSAQKNPTAFYLCASSMGQNQPQHFGDGTRLSIL.

CDR3: CASTEGIPYGYTF. CDR3 bases: TGTGCCAGTACAGAGGGCATCCCCTATGGCTACACCTTC. The chain links TRBV19 to TRBJ1-2; D remains unclear. Germline V gene sequence: CDR1 LNHDA, CDR2 SQIVND (reference sequence). The CDR3 consists of 13 residues. Trimming shortened V by 7 bases and J by 4 bases, and 13 bases separated the two germline ends.